A single T cell receptor (beta chain) is shown here with its context. Its target is not known. The sample originates from a study of tumor and adjacent non-tumor tissue in lung cancer. Study as a whole: Patients comprised 12 adenocarcinoma, a couple of squamous cell carcinoma and 1 small cell lung cancer. Patients were aged roughly 30 to 76, nine to eleven men and about 5 women, stage I to III. Study findings and constraints: Patients with more diverse tumor TCRs had worse survival.

Germline CDR1 SNHLY, CDR2 FYNNEI. This CDR3 comprises 15 residues. J gave up 4 bases and V 3 bases, and 6 bases lay outside the gene matches. Three rounds of nested PCR, following a modified ARM-PCR protocol, produced the TCRbeta library. TCRdb re-analysed the multiplex PCR reads in MiXCR, keeping a single row per CDR3 protein. Here the sample spans about 70,000 distinct CDR3 sequences, 73% being singletons. No cell sorting was done before RNA was extracted from the tissue. Donors were chemotherapy-naive, newly diagnosed lung cancer surgical patients in China, August–late 2014. This chain joins TRBV2 and TRBJ2-3; 8 positions match TRBD1. This TCR was sampled from a man in his sixties with non-small cell lung cancer. Sequenced sample: lung tumor tissue. The CDR3 protein is CASSDDRGAADTQYF. The DNA of the CDR3 is TGTGCCAGCAGTGATGACAGGGGAGCGGCAGATACGCAGTATTTT.